Detailed here is one T cell receptor beta chain. The antigen remains unidentified. PCR used 60 Vbeta primers and 13 Jbeta primers. The assay was immunoSEQ multiplex PCR, and TCRdb's table has in-frame clones only and misses some. This table has 95,000 to 150,000 clones, over 60% appearing once. This record belongs to a study of cytomegalovirus exposure and HLA in healthy donors. Findings and limits, study-wide: A cluster of highly shared sequence variants was likely a sequencing artifact.

Trimming took 2 bases from V and 3 from J; bases not matched to a gene: 8. The length of the CDR3 is 16 residues. CDR1 is MDHEN, CDR2 SYDVKM, per germline. Sequenced input: PBMCs. The V and J genes are TRBV28 and TRBJ2-7, with 9 bases that match TRBD2. The clonotype was recovered from a woman between 40 and 50 years old in good health and CMV-seropositive. The CDR3 region has the DNA TGTGCCAGCAGTTTAACGGTAATAGCGGGAGACTACGAGCAGTACTTC. Protein product: CASSLTVIAGDYEQYF.